A single sample is the source of the 32 T cell receptor beta chains below, sequenced in a study of blood T cell repertoires in COVID-19. Here immunoSEQ multiplex PCR was the method, and the copy in TCRdb shows in-frame clones only, minus some. The sample shows some 200,000 clones, nearly 80% of them seen only once. The sample taken for sequencing was peripheral blood. The receptors derive from a woman between 65 and 79 years old with acute or convalescent COVID-19.

A single count supports this clone. This sequence joins TRBV18 and TRBJ1-3; TRBD1 matches 8 bases. Germline-derived CDR1 and CDR2 are KGHSH and LQKENI. Unmatched junction bases numbered 7, after V lost 5 bases and J lost 4 bases. CDR3 length: 15 residues. The CDR3 loop reads CASSTGQGSGNTIYF. For the CDR3, the DNA is TGTGCCAGCTCAACCGGACAGGGTTCAGGAAACACCATATATTTT. The full variable domain, completed using reference TRBV18 and TRBJ1-3, is NAGVMQNPRHLVRRRGQEARLRCSPMKGHSHVYWYRQLPEEGLKFMVYLQKENIIDESGMPKERFSAEFPKEGPSILRIQQVVRGDSAAYFCASSTGQGSGNTIYFGEGSWLTVV.

The chain is built from TRBV18 and TRBJ1-2, with D perhaps matching TRBD1 (5 bases). The CDR3 has 14 amino acids. Germline loops: CDR1 KGHSH, CDR2 LQKENI. V shed 3 bases and J shed 1 base, with 9 bases lying between them. This CDR3 is CASSPQGRNYGYTF. In DNA form, the CDR3 reads TGTGCCAGCTCACCTCAGGGCCGTAACTATGGCTACACCTTC.

This chain joins TRBV4-2 and TRBJ1-2; possibly TRBD1 for D (6 bases). There are 15 residues in the CDR3. The V gene's germline CDR1 is LGHNA and CDR2 YNFKEQ. V lost 4 bases to trimming and J lost 8 bases, with 20 bases between them. The CDR3 is CASSRLTGTEYGYTF. CDR3 sequence (DNA): TGTGCCAGCAGCCGACTTACAGGGACGGAATACGGCTACACCTTC.

This chain links TRBV6-5 with TRBJ1-5; no clear D gene. From germline, CDR1 is MNHEY and CDR2 SVGAGI. Trimming removed 5 bases from V and 0 bases from J, with 11 bases in between. The CDR3 has 15 residues. Here the CDR3 reads CASSRTAYSNQPQHF. In DNA form, the CDR3 reads TGTGCCAGCAGTCGAACAGCTTATAGCAATCAGCCCCAGCATTTT.

The rearrangement joins TRBV19 to TRBJ2-1; 7 nucleotides align to TRBD2. V shed 5 bases, J shed 0 bases, and the junction held 16 bases outside the gene matches. The CDR3 is made up of 19 amino acids. Germline lookup yields CDR1 LNHDA and CDR2 SQIVND (reference sequence). The CDR3 bases are TGTGCCAGTAGTCTAAATAGACTAGCCTCTGTTAGCTCCTACAATGAGCAGTTCTTC. It specifies CASSLNRLASVSSYNEQFF.

The chain couples TRBV18 to TRBJ1-5; D is unresolved. Germline assignment: CDR1 KGHSH and CDR2 LQKENI. The germline V and J ends were trimmed by 4 bases and 4 bases, with 8 bases remaining between them. There are 13 residues in the CDR3. DNA for the CDR3: TGTGCCAGCTCACAGGCGGATAATCAGCCCCAGCATTTT. Translation: CASSQADNQPQHF. The variable domain in full, completed from reference TRBV18 and TRBJ1-5, reads NAGVMQNPRHLVRRRGQEARLRCSPMKGHSHVYWYRQLPEEGLKFMVYLQKENIIDESGMPKERFSAEFPKEGPSILRIQQVVRGDSAAYFCASSQADNQPQHFGDGTRLSIL.

This clone was found a few times. The chain is built from TRBV7-9 and TRBJ2-3; possibly TRBD1 for D (5 bases). CDR1 SEHNR and CDR2 FQNEAQ come from the germline V gene (reference sequence). Trimming pared 5 bases from V and 1 base from J, leaving 7 bases between. The CDR3 runs to 13 residues. The CDR3 region has the DNA TGTGCCAGCAGCAAGACAGGCACAGATACGCAGTATTTT. Protein product: CASSKTGTDTQYF.

This sequence joins TRBV12-5 and TRBJ2-7, with TRBD2 identical over 10 bases. V shed 2 bases, J shed 4 bases, and the junction held 5 bases outside the gene matches. The germline gives CDR1 LGHNT, CDR2 FRNRAP. The CDR3 length is 15 residues. The CDR3 protein is CASGLSLAGEYEQYF. In DNA, the CDR3 is TGTGCTAGTGGTTTGAGTCTAGCGGGAGAGTACGAGCAGTACTTC.

This clone was detected once. The chain recombines TRBV19 with TRBJ2-3, with TRBD1 matching 9 bases. CDR1 is LNHDA, CDR2 SQIVND, per germline (reference sequence). This CDR3 spans 13 amino acids. The trim removed 8 bases at V and 8 bases at J, leaving 8 bases unmatched. CDR3 protein: CASATHRGRTQYF. The CDR3 DNA follows: TGTGCCAGTGCGACCCACAGGGGGCGTACGCAGTATTTT.

This chain links TRBV27 with TRBJ1-6; perhaps TRBD1 as D (5 bases). The CDR3 contains 16 residues. V was trimmed by 5 bases and J by 7 bases, leaving 18 bases between them. The germline V gene has CDR1 MNHEY and CDR2 SMNVEV (reference sequence). The CDR3 bases are TGTGCCAGCAGTATGCAACAGGTGCCGTACAATTCACCCCTCCACTTT. Amino acids: CASSMQQVPYNSPLHF.

V is TRBV12-3 or TRBV12-4 and J is TRBJ2-1; perhaps TRBD2 as D (6 bases). V was shortened by 5 bases and J by 10 bases, with 15 bases between the two germline ends. This CDR3 has 13 amino acids. The CDR3 DNA reads TGTGCCAGCAGTGGAGTCGGGAGTGGCGAGCAGTTCTTC. Protein: CASSGVGSGEQFF.

The rearrangement uses TRBV19 and TRBJ2-5; 10 positions match TRBD1. There are 14 residues in the CDR3. The V gene end was trimmed by 6 bases and the J gene end by 5 bases; junction bases not matched to a gene: 6. Germline lookup yields CDR1 LNHDA and CDR2 SQIVND (reference sequence). The CDR3 nucleotides read TGTGCCAGTAGGACGACAGGGGGCCTGGAGACCCAGTACTTC. Translated, it gives CASRTTGGLETQYF.

The genes are TRBV7-8 and TRBJ1-2; TRBD1 is a possible D gene (6 bases). This CDR3 region has 14 residues. The V and J ends lost 1 base and 6 bases respectively, with 12 bases between them. The germline gives CDR1 SGHVS, CDR2 FQNEAQ. The CDR3 sequence is CASSLEGRGHGYTF. CDR3 nucleotides: TGTGCCAGCAGCTTAGAGGGCAGGGGACATGGCTACACCTTC.

This clone was found a few times. V usage is TRBV18 and J usage is TRBJ1-1; D possibly corresponds to TRBD1 (5 bases). The length of the CDR3 is 15 residues. Germline CDR1 reads KGHSH; CDR2 reads LQKENI. V was pared by 2 bases and J by 1 base, with 11 bases between. In DNA, the CDR3 is TGTGCCAGCTCACCAGGGGACGGGAGGAACACTGAAGCTTTCTTT. Translated: CASSPGDGRNTEAFF.

The rearrangement uses TRBV10-3 and TRBJ1-2, with D maybe TRBD1 (5 bases). Trimming took 11 bases from V and 6 from J, leaving 10 bases between them. Germline V lookup: CDR1 ENHRY, CDR2 SYGVKD. This CDR3 has 10 residues. In DNA form, the CDR3 reads TGTGCCTCTGGGGCGGATGGCTACACCTTC. Translating it yields CASGADGYTF.

This clone has only a few counts. The genes are TRBV5-6 and TRBJ2-1; no firm D call. CDR1 and CDR2 (germline): SGHDT, YYEEEE. CDR3 length: 12 residues. V lost 0 bases and J lost 12, with 10 bases in between. CDR3 DNA sequence: TGTGCCAGCAGCTTGGATGAGCTAGGGCAGTTCTTC. It yields the protein CASSLDELGQFF.

This sequence joins TRBV7-9 and TRBJ2-5, with TRBD2 as a possible D gene (6 bases). From germline, CDR1 is SEHNR and CDR2 FQNEAQ (reference sequence). The CDR3 consists of 14 residues. The V and J ends lost 5 bases and 5 bases respectively, with 15 bases between them. The CDR3 here is CASSPWGGGETQYF. Written as DNA, the CDR3 is TGTGCCAGCAGCCCTTGGGGAGGCGGGGAGACCCAGTACTTC.

This rearrangement joins TRBV10-3 to TRBJ2-5; 9 bases align to TRBD1. The assigned J gene may be wrong: the sequence end matches TRBJ2-7 better. Germline CDR1 and CDR2: ENHRY and SYGVKD. The CDR3 extends over 15 amino acids. This CDR3 is CAISEPTGGQSEQYF. The DNA of the CDR3 is TGTGCCATCAGTGAGCCGACAGGGGGTCAATCCGAGCAGTACTTC.

This clone has just one count. The genes are TRBV19 and TRBJ2-5, with a weak D call TRBD1 (5 bases). The V end was cut by 4 bases, the J end by 3 bases, with 15 bases between. Germline V gives CDR1 LNHDA, CDR2 SQIVND (reference sequence). The length of the CDR3 is 15 residues. For the CDR3, the DNA is TGTGCCAGTAGTAAAACTCGAGGCAGGGAAGAGACCCAGTACTTC. It encodes CASSKTRGREETQYF.

The chain has TRBV5-4 and TRBJ2-3; tentatively, D is TRBD1 (6 bases). Germline loops: CDR1 SGHNT, CDR2 YYREEE (reference sequence). V was trimmed by 0 bases and J by 3 bases, leaving 14 bases between them. This CDR3 spans 16 amino acids. CDR3 sequence: CASSLVGAPPTDTQYF. The CDR3 nucleotides are TGTGCCAGCAGCTTGGTGGGGGCTCCACCAACAGATACGCAGTATTTT.

This sequence joins TRBV29-1 and TRBJ2-1; D is uncertain. This CDR3 has 12 residues. The V end lost 3 bases, the J end lost 10 bases, and 13 bases lay between the germline ends. The germline V gene encodes CDR1 SQVTM and CDR2 ANQGSEA. CDR3 DNA sequence: TGCAGCGTTGAGAGGCCGCTTCGCGAGCAGTTCTTC. It specifies CSVERPLREQFF.

V usage is TRBV7-3 and J usage is TRBJ2-5, with 8 nucleotides matching TRBD1. The CDR3 loop spans 16 amino acids. Germline V gene data show CDR1 as SGHTA and CDR2 as FQGTGA. V dropped 3 bases and J dropped 4; count of bases not matched to a gene: 10. The CDR3 here is CASSFGSTGAGETQYF. The CDR3 DNA reads as TGTGCCAGCAGCTTTGGCTCGACAGGGGCGGGAGAGACCCAGTACTTC.

This chain links TRBV5-6 with TRBJ2-5; the match to TRBD2 covers 8 bases. Germline CDR1 and CDR2: SGHDT and YYEEEE. This CDR3 is built from 14 residues. The V segment lost 1 base and the J segment 3 bases; nucleotides outside the gene matches: 2. In nucleotides, the CDR3 is TGTGCCAGCAGCTTGAGACTAGCGAAAGAGACCCAGTACTTC. It encodes CASSLRLAKETQYF.

The chain uses TRBV5-6 and TRBJ1-2; the match to TRBD1 covers 7 bases. Trimming took 0 bases from V and 7 from J; bases not matched to a gene: 3. The CDR3 sequence is 13 residues long. CDR1 is SGHDT and CDR2 is YYEEEE in the germline V gene. This CDR3 is CASSLGRQGGYTF. The CDR3 DNA sequence: TGTGCCAGCAGCTTGGGTCGACAGGGTGGCTACACCTTC.

The chain uses TRBV29-1 and TRBJ2-3, with TRBD1 as a possible D gene (6 bases). Germline CDR1 is SQVTM and CDR2 is ANQGSEA. The CDR3 sequence is 11 residues long. V was trimmed by 7 bases and J by 4 bases, leaving 9 bases between them. The CDR3 protein is CSGGLSDTQYF. The DNA of the CDR3 is TGCAGCGGGGGGCTATCAGATACGCAGTATTTT.

The genes are TRBV27 and TRBJ1-1; 10 bases line up with TRBD1. J was trimmed by 2 bases and V by 6 bases; bases with no gene match: 3. Germline assignment: CDR1 MNHEY and CDR2 SMNVEV (reference sequence). This CDR3 contains 14 residues. Written as DNA, the CDR3 is TGTGCCAGCAGGGAGACAGGGGGCAACACTGAAGCTTTCTTT. It codes for CASRETGGNTEAFF.

This clone has a handful of counts. The gene calls are TRBV5-1 and TRBJ1-2; D might be TRBD1 (6 bases). V was clipped by 0 bases and J by 4 bases, with 10 bases between them. CDR3 size: 14 residues. CDR1 and CDR2 (germline): SGHRS, YFSETQ. The CDR3 loop is CASSLDRVSYGYTF. Written as DNA, the CDR3 is TGCGCCAGCAGCTTGGACAGGGTTTCCTATGGCTACACCTTC.

The V gene is TRBV3-1 (or the pseudogene TRBV3-2), the J gene TRBJ2-3; TRBD1 matches at 9 bases. Germline V gene data show CDR1 as LGHDT and CDR2 as YNNKEL (reference sequence). CDR3 length equals 15 residues. The J segment lost 3 bases and the V segment lost 4 bases, leaving 5 bases of the junction unmatched. The CDR3 nucleotides are TGTGCCAGCAGCCTGGGACAGGGTTATACAGATACGCAGTATTTT. Its translation is CASSLGQGYTDTQYF.

The gene calls are TRBV5-4 and TRBJ2-1, with D possibly being TRBD1 (5 bases). The CDR3 sequence is 15 residues long. Germline CDR1 reads SGHNT; CDR2 reads YYREEE (reference sequence). V dropped 3 bases and J dropped 6 bases, with 16 bases sitting between them. CDR3 DNA: TGTGCCAGCAGCTCCGGACACCCCATCCCCAATGAGCAGTTCTTC. Protein: CASSSGHPIPNEQFF.

This clone was detected once. The DNA of the CDR3 is TGTGCCACCTCAAGCCCCGAGATCTACGAGCAGTACTTC. Translated, it gives CATSSPEIYEQYF. V usage is TRBV24-1 and J usage is TRBJ2-7; D remains unclear. This CDR3 is 13 amino acids long. V was cut by 9 bases and J by 3 bases, with 14 bases left in between. The V gene's germline CDR1 is KGHDR and CDR2 SFDVKD.

This clone was recorded only once. The V gene is TRBV14, the J gene TRBJ2-1; tentative D call: TRBD2 (6 bases). The CDR3 is 14 amino acids. Germline CDR1 is SGHDN and CDR2 is FVKESK. Trimming stripped 6 bases from V and 15 bases from J, with 24 bases between. For the CDR3, the DNA is TGTGCCAGCAGTCAATCCTTACTAGCCCCCAGCCCGTTCTTC. Its translation: CASSQSLLAPSPFF. Filled out from reference TRBV14 and TRBJ2-1, the complete variable domain reads EAGVTQFPSHSVIEKGQTVTLRCDPISGHDNLYWYRRVMGKEIKFLLHFVKESKQDESGMPNNRFLAERTGGTYSTLKVQPAELEDSGVYFCASSQSLLAPSPFFGPGTRLTVL.

The gene calls are TRBV6-5 and TRBJ1-3; perhaps TRBD1 as D (5 bases). With 8 bases removed from V and 0 bases from J, the gap between germline ends came to 11 bases. Germline CDR1 reads MNHEY; CDR2 reads SVGAGI. This CDR3 is built from 14 residues. CDR3 residues: CASRDFSSGNTIYF. CDR3 DNA sequence: TGTGCCAGCCGGGACTTCTCCTCTGGAAACACCATATATTTT.